Shown below are 28 T cell receptor beta chains from a single sample sequenced in a study of T cell repertoires in cytomegalovirus infection. TCRdb itself ran the reads through MiXCR, one entry per CDR3 protein. The table lists 150,000 to 200,000 distinct CDR3 sequences, roughly 15% of them singletons. The sequencing input was CD8+ T cells from PBMCs. All receptors derive from a human donor in good health (CMV status not recorded). Some clones in this sample may be carry-over from other donors' samples.

This clonotype was found a few times. J is TRBJ2-1 and V is TRBV4-1; no firm D call. Trimming removed 2 bases from V and 0 bases from J, with 8 bases in between. This CDR3 is 15 amino acids long. Germline CDR1 reads MGHRA; CDR2 reads YSYEKL. The CDR3 nucleotides are TGCGCCAGCAGCCAAATCCAGGACTCCTACAATGAGCAGTTCTTC. It is translated as CASSQIQDSYNEQFF.

The CDR3 coding sequence is TGTGCCAGCAGCTTAAGTCCGGGAATAGGAGAGACCCAGTACTTC. Its protein is CASSLSPGIGETQYF. The chain couples TRBV7-7 to TRBJ2-5; the D gene is possibly TRBD2 (5 bases). Trimming removed 2 bases at V and 4 bases at J, with 14 bases between. CDR1 is SSHAT, CDR2 FNYEAQ, per germline (reference sequence). This CDR3 region has 15 residues.

This chain links TRBV7-9 with TRBJ2-7; D may be TRBD1 (6 bases). V lost 4 bases to trimming and J lost 7 bases, with 14 bases between them. The CDR3 is 13 amino acids. The germline V gene has CDR1 SEHNR and CDR2 FQNEAQ (reference sequence). The CDR3 DNA sequence: TGTGCCAGCAGCTCTACAGGGATTGAAGAGCAGTACTTC. This sequence encodes CASSSTGIEEQYF.

The chain uses TRBV18 and TRBJ2-5; unclear D gene. CDR1 and CDR2 (germline): KGHSH, LQKENI. V lost 5 bases and J lost 0, with 7 bases in between. This CDR3 has 13 amino acids. The CDR3 region is CASSDAYQETQYF. The CDR3 DNA reads as TGTGCCAGCTCAGACGCGTACCAAGAGACCCAGTACTTC.

This clonotype turned up a few times. The V gene is TRBV12-3 or TRBV12-4, the J gene TRBJ1-1; the D is unclear. The V end lost 2 bases, the J end lost 0 bases, and 7 bases lay between the germline ends. The CDR3 covers 14 residues. The chain's CDR3 is CASSLRLLNTEAFF. DNA for the CDR3: TGTGCCAGCAGTTTAAGGCTCCTGAACACTGAAGCTTTCTTT.

The rearrangement joins TRBV15 to TRBJ2-3; 11 bases are shared with TRBD2. Germline CDR1 reads LNHNV; CDR2 reads YYDKDF (reference sequence). The CDR3 runs 18 residues. Trimming took 0 bases from V and 0 from J; bases not matched to a gene: 5. This chain's CDR3 is CATSRDLAGGPSTDTQYF. The CDR3 bases are TGTGCCACCAGCAGAGATTTAGCGGGAGGGCCTAGCACAGATACGCAGTATTTT. Filled out from reference TRBV15 and TRBJ2-3, the complete variable domain reads DAMVIQNPRYQVTQFGKPVTLSCSQTLNHNVMYWYQQKSSQAPKLLFHYYDKDFNNEADTPDNFQSRRPNTSFCFLDIRSPGLGDTAMYLCATSRDLAGGPSTDTQYFGPGTRLTVL.

V is TRBV7-2 and J is TRBJ2-5; weak D call: TRBD2 (7 bases). The V and J ends lost 5 bases and 3 bases respectively, with 19 bases between them. Germline assignment: CDR1 SGHTA and CDR2 FQGNSA. The CDR3 runs 16 residues. The DNA of the CDR3 is TGTGCCAGCAGCCCCCAGGGGCGGGGGCGCGAAGAGACCCAGTACTTC. Amino acid sequence: CASSPQGRGREETQYF.

This clonotype has a handful of counts. The DNA of the CDR3 is TGTGCCAGCACCCTAGGGTACGAGCAGTACTTC. Translated, it gives CASTLGYEQYF. The chain combines TRBV6-2 or TRBV6-3 with TRBJ2-7; D gene ambiguous. V was shortened by 7 bases and J by 4 bases, with 8 bases between the two germline ends. This CDR3 is 11 amino acids long. Germline values: CDR1 MNHEY, CDR2 SVGEGT.

The V and J genes are TRBV6-2 or TRBV6-3 and TRBJ2-7; TRBD2 matches at 12 bases. The CDR3 runs 16 residues. The germline gives CDR1 MNHEY, CDR2 SVGEGT. The V and J ends lost 7 bases and 4 bases, in that order; junction bases with no gene match: 11. CDR3 sequence: CASTGPGTSGSYEQYF. CDR3 nucleotide sequence: TGTGCCAGCACGGGACCCGGGACTAGCGGGTCGTACGAGCAGTACTTC.

In the case of this clonotype: A much larger clone lies one base from this, so it may be a read error. Likely a read error: the CDR3 ends without its conserved phenylalanine or tryptophan. This sequence joins TRBV7-2 and TRBJ1-5; D is possibly TRBD1 (5 bases). CDR3 length equals 14 residues. The germline CDR1 and CDR2 sequences are SGHTA and FQGNSA. V dropped 4 bases and J dropped 6 bases, with 13 bases sitting between them. The CDR3 here is CASSSAQGSQPQHL. The CDR3 region has the DNA TGTGCCAGCAGCTCGGCGCAGGGCAGTCAGCCCCAGCATTTA.

This clonotype was seen a handful of times. The V and J genes are TRBV7-6 and TRBJ1-1; the D is unclear. Trimming left V 5 bases short and J 0 bases short, with 4 bases between. Per the germline V gene, CDR1 is SGHVS and CDR2 is FNYEAQ. The CDR3 runs 12 residues. CDR3 nucleotide sequence: TGTGCCAGCAGCCAGGTGAACACTGAAGCTTTCTTT. Its translation is CASSQVNTEAFF.

CDR3 sequence: CASRTGAYNEQFF. DNA for the CDR3: TGTGCCAGCAGAACCGGGGCTTACAATGAGCAGTTCTTC. The J gene is TRBJ2-1, the V gene TRBV28, with D tentatively TRBD1 or TRBD2 (5 bases each). The CDR3 length is 13 residues. Deletions cut 6 bases from V and 4 bases from J, with 10 bases between. CDR1 is MDHEN and CDR2 is SYDVKM in the germline V gene.

This clonotype was recorded a few times. The J gene is TRBJ2-1, the V gene TRBV20-1; 16 bases map to TRBD2. Germline V gives CDR1 DFQATT, CDR2 SNEGSKA (reference sequence). This CDR3 contains 17 residues. With V trimmed by 5 bases and J by 9 bases, 13 bases remained unmatched. CDR3 coding DNA: TGCAGTGCTCCCGGGACTAGCGGGGGGGCCGATTGGGGTGAGCAGTTCTTC. Protein product: CSAPGTSGGADWGEQFF.

V is TRBV2 and J is TRBJ1-6; D is perhaps TRBD1 (5 bases). Per the germline V gene, CDR1 is SNHLY and CDR2 is FYNNEI. This CDR3 comprises 17 residues. Trimming removed 5 bases at V and 0 bases at J, with 14 bases between. This CDR3 reads CASSLKGLSSYNSPLHF. DNA of the CDR3: TGTGCCAGCAGTCTGAAGGGGCTAAGCTCCTATAATTCACCCCTCCACTTT.

Worth noting for this clonotype: Germline and junction disagree at one end, which may indicate a read error. The chain combines TRBV7-3 with TRBJ2-1, with D hard to call. Germline V gene lookup returns CDR1 SGHTA and CDR2 FQGTGA. The CDR3 is 16 amino acids. The CDR3 region is CGSSLTHADSYNEQFF. In DNA form, the CDR3 reads TGTGGCAGCAGCTTAACGCATGCGGACTCCTACAATGAGCAGTTCTTC.

A note on this clonotype: The CDR3 end shows no conserved phenylalanine or tryptophan, and so a read error is likely. The rearrangement uses TRBV7-6 and TRBJ2-7; D is possibly TRBD2 (6 bases). Trimming stripped 8 bases from V and 5 bases from J, with 19 bases between. Per the germline V gene, CDR1 is SGHVS and CDR2 is FNYEAQ. CDR3 length equals 14 residues. CDR3 protein: CASSPGVQPDEQYL. The CDR3 region has the DNA TGTGCCAGCTCCCCGGGGGTCCAGCCCGACGAGCAGTACTTA.

This clonotype was seen more than once but under ten times. The chain combines TRBV19 with TRBJ2-1; TRBD2 is a possible D gene (6 bases). The V and J ends lost 3 bases and 6 bases respectively, with 9 bases between them. Germline CDR1 reads LNHDA; CDR2 reads SQIVND (reference sequence). The CDR3 consists of 13 residues. CDR3 region: CASSMRLGNEQFF. The CDR3 region has the DNA TGTGCCAGTAGTATGCGACTAGGCAATGAGCAGTTCTTC. Using reference TRBV19 and TRBJ2-1 for the parts outside the CDR3, the full variable domain is DGGITQSPKYLFRKEGQNVTLSCEQNLNHDAMYWYRQDPGQGLRLIYYSQIVNDFQKGDIAEGYSVSREKKESFPLTVTSAQKNPTAFYLCASSMRLGNEQFFGPGTRLTVL.

This clonotype was recorded at least ten times. The chain carries TRBV2 and TRBJ1-1; no firm D call. CDR3 size: 13 residues. CDR1 and CDR2 from the germline V gene are SNHLY and FYNNEI. With 4 bases removed from V and 5 bases from J, the gap between germline ends came to 11 bases. CDR3 protein: CASSVSSKTEAFF. CDR3 DNA sequence: TGTGCCAGCAGTGTATCTAGTAAGACTGAAGCTTTCTTT.

This chain links TRBV20-1 with TRBJ2-7; 8 bases are shared with TRBD2. Trimming took 0 bases from V and 2 from J; bases not matched to a gene: 12. Germline V gene sequence: CDR1 DFQATT, CDR2 SNEGSKA (reference sequence). This CDR3 has 17 amino acids. CDR3 sequence (DNA): TGCAGTGCTAGAGATAGTACGGGGGGGGACCGTACCTACGAGCAGTACTTC. Protein product: CSARDSTGGDRTYEQYF.

In DNA form, the CDR3 reads TGTGCCAGCAGTTACTATGAGCAGTTCTTC. Its translation is CASSYYEQFF. The genes are TRBV12-3 or TRBV12-4 and TRBJ2-1; D is unclear. The CDR3 spans 10 residues. V was trimmed by 4 bases and J by 8 bases, leaving 3 bases between them.

This chain connects TRBV7-2 to TRBJ2-1, with D uncertain. Between the trimmed V and J ends, which lost 5 bases and 0 bases, there was a span of 11 bases. The CDR3 consists of 15 residues. Germline CDR1 and CDR2: SGHTA and FQGNSA. The CDR3 loop reads CASSVDPSSYNEQFF. DNA for the CDR3: TGTGCCAGCAGCGTGGACCCGAGCTCCTACAATGAGCAGTTCTTC.

This clonotype was recorded a few times. The J gene is TRBJ2-3, the V gene TRBV7-2; 7 bases agree with TRBD2. The CDR3 consists of 16 residues. Trimming removed 3 bases from V and 2 bases from J; junction bases left unmatched: 8. Per germline, CDR1 SGHTA and CDR2 FQGNSA. As DNA, the CDR3 is TGTGCCAGCAGCTTCAAGGCAGCGGGAACCACAGATACGCAGTATTTT. Protein sequence: CASSFKAAGTTDTQYF.

J is TRBJ1-3 and V is TRBV12-3 or TRBV12-4; D gene unclear. The CDR3 sequence is 14 residues long. Trimming shortened V by 6 bases and J by 0 bases, and 9 bases separated the two germline ends. The CDR3 sequence is CASSPLGSGNTIYF. The CDR3 DNA reads as TGTGCCAGCAGCCCTCTCGGCTCTGGAAACACCATATATTTT.

CDR3 loop: CASQGSRRDTFF. DNA of the CDR3: TGTGCCAGCCAAGGCAGTAGGCGGGACACGTTCTTC. The rearrangement links TRBV28 to TRBJ2-1; TRBD1 or TRBD2 may be the D gene (6 bases each). Trimming pared 8 bases from V and 15 bases from J, leaving 20 bases between. The CDR3 covers 12 residues. In germline, CDR1 is MDHEN, CDR2 SYDVKM.

The J gene is TRBJ1-5, the V gene TRBV25-1, with 8 bases lining up with TRBD1. Trimming cost V 8 bases and J 7 bases; bases outside gene matches: 4. The CDR3 runs 12 residues. Germline assignment: CDR1 MGHDK and CDR2 SYGVNS. The CDR3 DNA reads TGTGCCAGCGGACAGGGCGGGCAGCCCCAGCATTTT. Translating it yields CASGQGGQPQHF.

This clonotype came up a few times. The chain links TRBV5-4 to TRBJ2-7; a possible D gene is TRBD1 (5 bases). Per the germline V gene, CDR1 is SGHNT and CDR2 is YYREEE (reference sequence). The length of the CDR3 is 13 residues. V gave up 3 bases and J gave up 3 bases, with 10 bases separating them. CDR3 DNA: TGTGCCAGCAGCTCCCAGGGCCTCTACGAGCAGTACTTC. Amino acid sequence: CASSSQGLYEQYF.

V and J are TRBV28 and TRBJ2-7; 9 nucleotides agree with TRBD2. Germline V CDR1 and CDR2: MDHEN, SYDVKM. Trimming cost V 2 bases and J 2 bases; bases outside gene matches: 4. The CDR3 is 15 amino acids. CDR3 bases: TGTGCCAGCAGTTTAGGGTCTAGCGGGGCCTACGAGCAGTACTTC. Its protein is CASSLGSSGAYEQYF. The full variable domain, completed using reference TRBV28 and TRBJ2-7, is DVKVTQSSRYLVKRTGEKVFLECVQDMDHENMFWYRQDPGLGLRLIYFSYDVKMKEKGDIPEGYSVSREKKERFSLILESASTNQTSMYLCASSLGSSGAYEQYFGPGTRLTVT.

This clonotype turned up a few times. This rearrangement joins TRBV7-8 to TRBJ2-1; the match to TRBD2 covers 12 bases. CDR3 length equals 16 residues. Germline V CDR1 and CDR2: SGHVS, FQNEAQ. After removal of 3 bases from V and 4 bases from J, the junction contained 4 bases not matched to a gene. CDR3: CASSFELAGGYNEQFF. CDR3 nucleotides: TGTGCCAGCAGCTTCGAGCTAGCGGGAGGGTACAATGAGCAGTTCTTC.